The rows below give T cell receptor beta chains drawn from one sample of a study of blood T cell repertoires in COVID-19. Profiling relied on immunoSEQ multiplex PCR, and the TCRdb table lists in-frame clones only, not all of them. This table holds some 460,000 clones, 70% to 90% found once. The material sequenced was PBMCs or T cells enriched from blood (not recorded which). Every receptor here comes from a woman under 30 with acute COVID-19. CDR3s include the opening cysteine and the closing phenylalanine or tryptophan. The D gene is left open where the match is weak. Rows may omit the clone size; those that give it use once, few, many or a size class.

size,J,D,V,DNA,CDR3
.,TRBJ2-1,.,TRBV18,TGTGCCAGCTCCCACGGGAAAAACAATGAGCAGTTCTTC,CASSHGKNNEQFF
.,TRBJ2-7,TRBD1,TRBV7-3,TGTGCCAGCAGCCGGGGGACAGGGCAGTCCTACGAGCAGTACTTC,CASSRGTGQSYEQYF
.,TRBJ2-1,.,TRBV27,TGTGCCAGCAGTTTAAGTTCAAGGAGATTGAATGAGCAGTTCTTC,CASSLSSRRLNEQFF
.,TRBJ1-2,.,TRBV30,TGTGCCTGGAGTGTCACACCTACTAGCCTCTATGGCTACACCTTC,CAWSVTPTSLYGYTF
.,TRBJ2-2,.,TRBV24-1,TGTGCCACCAGTGAAAACAACGGGGAGCTGTTTTTT,CATSENNGELFF
.,TRBJ2-1,.,TRBV2,TGTGCCATCCCTTTCGGGGGTTCTAGCAATGAGCAGTTCTTC,CAIPFGGSSNEQFF
.,TRBJ2-3,.,TRBV12-5,TGTGCTAGTAGTCCGGAGGGACTTAGCACAGATACGCAGTATTTT,CASSPEGLSTDTQYF
.,TRBJ2-2,.,TRBV9,TGTGCCAGCAGCGTAGACTACCGCACCGGGGAGCTGTTTTTT,CASSVDYRTGELFF
.,TRBJ2-7,.,TRBV5-1,TGCGCCAGCAGCTTAGGACAGTCCTACGAGCAGTACTTC,CASSLGQSYEQYF
.,TRBJ2-7,.,TRBV6-5,TGTGCCAGCAGTTACGACCCTAGCAGTTCCTACGAGCAGTACTTC,CASSYDPSSSYEQYF
.,TRBJ1-3,.,TRBV9,TGTGCCAGCAGCGTAACGGGACTAGCTGGAAACACCATATATTTT,CASSVTGLAGNTIYF
few,TRBJ1-2,.,TRBV9,TGTGCCAGCACCACAGATAACTATGGCTACACCTTC,CASTTDNYGYTF
.,TRBJ2-3,TRBD2,TRBV5-1,TGCGCCAGCAGCTTGGAGGCGGGGGTGAGCACAGATACGCAGTATTTT,CASSLEAGVSTDTQYF
.,TRBJ2-3,.,TRBV5-1,TGCGCCAGCAGCTTGGGTGGCGGGAAAAGGACAGATACGCAGTATTTT,CASSLGGGKRTDTQYF
.,TRBJ2-1,.,TRBV19,TGTGCCAGTAGTATAAGCAGTTGGGCTTACAACAATGAGCAGTTCTTC,CASSISSWAYNNEQFF
.,TRBJ1-6,TRBD1,TRBV18,TGTGCCAGCTCACAAACAGGGGACAATTCACCCCTCCACTTT,CASSQTGDNSPLHF
.,TRBJ1-4,.,TRBV10-3,TGTGCCATCAGCCAAGCAGGTAGTGAAAAACTGTTTTTT,CAISQAGSEKLFF
.,TRBJ1-1,TRBD1,TRBV29-1,TGCAGCGTCGGGACAGAGATCACTGAAGCTTTCTTT,CSVGTEITEAFF
.,TRBJ2-1,.,TRBV7-9,TGTGCCAGCAGCCCACTGGACAATGAGCAGTTCTTC,CASSPLDNEQFF
.,TRBJ2-2,.,TRBV20-1,TGCAGTGCTGGGACACCCGGGGAGCTGTTTTTT,CSAGTPGELFF
.,TRBJ2-5,TRBD2,TRBV28,TGTGCCAGCAGTTCACACCGACTAGCGGGCCCCACCGAGAAGACCCAGTACTTC,CASSSHRLAGPTEKTQYF
.,TRBJ2-7,.,TRBV7-9,TGTGCCAGCAGTCCGCCGGGGGACTACGAGCAGTACTTC,CASSPPGDYEQYF
.,TRBJ1-2,TRBD1,TRBV28,TGTGCCAGCAGTCCGGGACAGTCTCATGGCTACACCTTC,CASSPGQSHGYTF
few,TRBJ1-4,TRBD1,TRBV28,TGTGCCAGCAGTTTATCCCGGACAGGAGGTCTAGCTAATGAAAAACTGTTTTTT,CASSLSRTGGLANEKLFF
.,TRBJ2-5,.,TRBV30,TGTGCCTGGAGTGATAACCGGGGGCAAGAGACCCAGTACTTC,CAWSDNRGQETQYF
.,TRBJ2-2,.,TRBV30,TGTGCCTGGAGGCCAGGGATCGGAGCCGGGGAGCTGTTTTTT,CAWRPGIGAGELFF
.,TRBJ2-1,TRBD2,TRBV6-2/TRBV6-3,TGTGCCAGCAGTACCCCTAGCGGGAGGGAGCAGTTCTTC,CASSTPSGREQFF
.,TRBJ1-6,.,TRBV7-3,TGTGCCAGCAGTGAAAGGAGGAATTCACCCCTCCACTTT,CASSERRNSPLHF
.,TRBJ2-1,TRBD2,TRBV28,TGTGCCAGCAGGGAGTCTAGCGGGAGCGTAAATGAGCAGTTCTTC,CASRESSGSVNEQFF
.,TRBJ2-1,.,TRBV5-1,TGCGCCAGCAGCTTGGTGGGGGCAGATCACAATGAGCAGTTCTTC,CASSLVGADHNEQFF
.,TRBJ1-1,.,TRBV12-3/TRBV12-4,TGTGCCAGCACCCGACGGGTCGTAGAAGCTTTCTTT,CASTRRVVEAFF
few,TRBJ1-1,TRBD1,TRBV5-6,TGTGCCAGCAGCTACGGGACAGGGCTTTCCTCCGAAGCTTTCTTT,CASSYGTGLSSEAFF
.,TRBJ2-2,.,TRBV6-5,TGTGCCAGCAATGTCGACAGGACCGGGGAGCTGTTTTTT,CASNVDRTGELFF
.,TRBJ1-1,.,TRBV2,TGTGCCAGCAATAACAGGGTGAACACTGAAGCTTTCTTT,CASNNRVNTEAFF
once,TRBJ2-7,TRBD2,TRBV10-1,TGCGCCAGCAGTCCCTCAGCGGGAGGGCCGGGCGAGCAGTACTTC,CASSPSAGGPGEQYF
once,TRBJ2-5,.,TRBV10-3,TGTGCCATCAACGAGCCAGGAGAGACCCAGTACTTC,CAINEPGETQYF
.,TRBJ1-1,TRBD1,TRBV5-6,TGTGCCAGCAGCTTGGGGCCGGGACAGGGGAACACCTTT,CASSLGPGQGNTF
.,TRBJ1-2,.,TRBV27,TGTGCCAGCAGCAAGGGACTGAACTATGGCTACACCTTC,CASSKGLNYGYTF
.,TRBJ1-3,TRBD1,TRBV18,TGTGCCAGCTCACCGATGATCCTGGACAGGGATGCTGGAAACACCATATATTTT,CASSPMILDRDAGNTIYF
.,TRBJ2-2,TRBD1,TRBV10-1,TGCGCCAGCAGCGACAGGGTCGACACCGGGGAGCTGTTTTTT,CASSDRVDTGELFF
.,TRBJ1-5,TRBD1,TRBV5-1,TGCGCCAGCAGCTTGGGGACAGGCCGCAATCAGCCCCAGCATTTT,CASSLGTGRNQPQHF
few,TRBJ1-2,.,TRBV15,TGTGCCACCAGCAGAGATCGGGAGGGAAGCTATGGCTACACCTTC,CATSRDREGSYGYTF
.,TRBJ1-6,TRBD1,TRBV10-3,TGTGCCATCACCCCGGGACAGGGTGATTCACCCCTCCACTTT,CAITPGQGDSPLHF
.,TRBJ1-5,.,TRBV6-5,TGTGCCAGCAGGGGGACATTTGGCAATCAGCCCCAGCATTTT,CASRGTFGNQPQHF
.,TRBJ2-1,TRBD2,TRBV6-5,TGTGCCAGCAGTCCCTCAATAGTAGCGGGGTATGAGCAGTTCTTC,CASSPSIVAGYEQFF
once,TRBJ2-3,TRBD2,TRBV27,TGTGCCAGCAGTTTAACTAGCGGGACGGGAGATACGCAGTATTTT,CASSLTSGTGDTQYF
.,TRBJ1-1,.,TRBV12-3/TRBV12-4,TGTGCCAGCAGTTTCCCCGACAGGAAGGCTTTCTTT,CASSFPDRKAFF
.,TRBJ1-1,TRBD1,TRBV5-1,TGCGCCAGCAGCTTTGGGACAGATCAATACACTGAAGCTTTCTTT,CASSFGTDQYTEAFF
.,TRBJ1-5,TRBD1,TRBV4-1,TGCGCCAGCAGCCAAGGAGGGGACAGGGGGATCAATCAGCCCCAGCATTTT,CASSQGGDRGINQPQHF
once,TRBJ1-2,.,TRBV3-1/TRBV3-2,TGTGCCAGCAGCCAAGATTCGGGTAACTATGGCTACACCTTC,CASSQDSGNYGYTF
once,TRBJ1-2,.,TRBV28,TGTGCCAGCAGTTCCTGGGGAGAATATCAGAGTAATAACTATGGCTACACCTTC,CASSSWGEYQSNNYGYTF
.,TRBJ1-3,TRBD1,TRBV11-2,TGTGCCAGCAGCGGGACAGGGGCTGGAAACACCATATATTTT,CASSGTGAGNTIYF
once,TRBJ1-2,TRBD1,TRBV3-1/TRBV3-2,TGTGCCAGCAGCCAACCCGGGACAGGGATGGACTATGGCTACACCTTC,CASSQPGTGMDYGYTF
once,TRBJ2-5,TRBD1,TRBV2,TGTGCCAGCACCGGGACAGGCCAAGGGGAGACCCAGTACTTC,CASTGTGQGETQYF
few,TRBJ1-2,.,TRBV30,TGTGCCTTCGAGACACTTAACTATGGCTACACCTTC,CAFETLNYGYTF
few,TRBJ2-7,TRBD1,TRBV2,TGTGCCAGCAGTGAGACAGGGGCCTCCTACGAGCAGTACTTC,CASSETGASYEQYF
few,TRBJ1-1,.,TRBV28,TGTGCCAGCAGGACACAACTGATGGGGGCGAAGGGCACTGAAGCTTTCTTT,CASRTQLMGAKGTEAFF
.,TRBJ1-1,.,TRBV30,TGTGCCTGGAGTGTAAAATCCCTTTTGAACACTGAAGCTTTCTTT,CAWSVKSLLNTEAFF
.,TRBJ1-1,.,TRBV4-2,TGTGCCAGCAGCCAAGTAATACTAGACACTGAAGCTTTCTTT,CASSQVILDTEAFF
.,TRBJ2-2,.,TRBV6-5,TGTGCCAGCAGTTACCGGACAGAAAACACCGGGGAGCTGTTTTTT,CASSYRTENTGELFF